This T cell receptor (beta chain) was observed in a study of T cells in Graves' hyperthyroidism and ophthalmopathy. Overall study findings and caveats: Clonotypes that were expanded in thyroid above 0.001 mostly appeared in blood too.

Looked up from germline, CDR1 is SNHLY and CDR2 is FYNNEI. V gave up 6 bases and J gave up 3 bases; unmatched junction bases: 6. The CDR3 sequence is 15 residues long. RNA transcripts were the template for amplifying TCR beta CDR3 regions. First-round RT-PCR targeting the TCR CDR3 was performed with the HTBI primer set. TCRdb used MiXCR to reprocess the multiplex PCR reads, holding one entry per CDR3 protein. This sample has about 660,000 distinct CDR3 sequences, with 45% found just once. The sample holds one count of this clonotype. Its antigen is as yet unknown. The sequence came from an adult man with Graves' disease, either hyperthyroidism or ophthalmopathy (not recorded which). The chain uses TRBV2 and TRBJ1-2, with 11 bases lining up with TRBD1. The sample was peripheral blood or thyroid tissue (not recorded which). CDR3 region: CASRIGQGADYGYTF. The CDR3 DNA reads TGTGCCAGCAGAATAGGACAGGGGGCAGACTATGGCTACACCTTC.